Following are 17 T cell receptor beta chains from one sample sequenced in a study of beta chain features in type 1 diabetes (dated by TCRdb to about 2018). Libraries were prepared through the immunoSEQ multiplex PCR assay. The High Capacity cDNA Reverse Transcription Kit was used to reverse transcribe all of the isolated RNA, meaning that expressed TCRB transcripts were what got sequenced. What TCRdb holds here is the immuneACCESS table cut down to in-frame rearrangements. Part of the clones is not present; checked against another copy, under half of the missing clones reflect an unresolved V gene, and the others are unexplained. This sample is represented by about 360,000 clones; over 9.5% of them were singletons. The biggest ten clones account for 0.017% of the sample. The sequencing sample was made of naive CD4+ T cells from blood. This sample's cell subset or site label indicates: true naive CD4+ T cells. The receptor source for this set is a man younger than 35 in good health.

The V and J genes are TRBV18 and TRBJ2-5, with TRBD2 matching over 10 bases. The CDR3 loop spans 15 amino acids. V was clipped by 5 bases and J by 1 base; unmatched bases: 4. Germline-derived CDR1 and CDR2 are KGHSH and LQKENI. The chain's CDR3 is CASSGLAAFQETQYF. DNA of the CDR3: TGTGCCAGCTCAGGACTAGCGGCCTTCCAAGAGACCCAGTACTTC.

The chain links TRBV7-2 to TRBJ2-7, with D tentatively TRBD1 (5 bases). The ends were cut back, 5 bases at V and 3 bases at J, with 14 bases in the middle. The CDR3 is 14 amino acids. Germline V gene data show CDR1 as SGHTA and CDR2 as FQGNSA. The CDR3 sequence: CASSKGARRYEQYF. The CDR3 DNA sequence: TGTGCCAGCAGCAAAGGGGCTAGACGCTACGAGCAGTACTTC.

The chain couples TRBV4-3 to TRBJ2-5; 14 bases align to TRBD2. The CDR3 covers 16 residues. J gave up 4 bases and V 5 bases, and 6 bases lay outside the gene matches. Germline V gene sequence: CDR1 LGHNA, CDR2 YSLEER. CDR3 region: CASSEKGLAGGETQYF. The CDR3 coding sequence is TGCGCCAGCAGCGAGAAAGGACTAGCGGGGGGAGAGACCCAGTACTTC.

The V call is TRBV7-9, the J call TRBJ2-1, with D perhaps matching TRBD1 (7 bases). Per the germline V gene, CDR1 is SEHNR and CDR2 is FQNEAQ (reference sequence). The ends were cut back, 3 bases at V and 7 bases at J, with 16 bases in the middle. This CDR3 contains 15 residues. CDR3: CASSFGDRRGNEQFF. CDR3 nucleotides: TGTGCCAGCAGCTTCGGGGACAGACGGGGGAATGAGCAGTTCTTC.

The chain is built from TRBV27 and TRBJ1-4; TRBD1 matches 7 bases. Trimming took 5 bases from V and 5 from J; bases not matched to a gene: 8. From germline, CDR1 is MNHEY and CDR2 SMNVEV (reference sequence). The CDR3 spans 15 residues. Here the CDR3 reads CASSPQPGQNEKLFF. As DNA, the CDR3 is TGTGCCAGCAGTCCCCAACCGGGACAGAATGAAAAACTGTTTTTT. The full variable domain, its missing parts supplied by reference TRBV27 and TRBJ1-4, is EAQVTQNPRYLITVTGKKLTVTCSQNMNHEYMSWYRQDPGLGLRQIYYSMNVEVTDKGDVPEGYKVSRKEKRNFPLILESPSPNQTSLYFCASSPQPGQNEKLFFGSGTQLSVL.

This clone was seen only a few times. The chain links TRBV5-1 to TRBJ2-5; D may be TRBD2 (5 bases). Germline V gene sequence: CDR1 SGHRS, CDR2 YFSETQ. V shed 4 bases and J shed 2 bases, with 9 bases lying between them. The CDR3 has 13 residues. In DNA, the CDR3 is TGCGCCAGCAGCCCCGGGATTCAAGAGACCCAGTACTTC. Translating it yields CASSPGIQETQYF.

The chain carries TRBV2 and TRBJ2-7, with a tentative D call TRBD1 (5 bases). V lost 8 bases, J lost 6 bases, and 14 bases lay in between. The CDR3 runs to 12 residues. Germline V lookup: CDR1 SNHLY, CDR2 FYNNEI. The CDR3 DNA follows: TGTGCCAGCTTTTCAGGGTTCGGCGAGCAGTACTTC. As protein: CASFSGFGEQYF.

The V and J genes are TRBV28 and TRBJ2-7, with D perhaps TRBD1 (6 bases). The V and J ends lost 7 bases and 5 bases respectively, with 12 bases between them. Looked up from germline, CDR1 is MDHEN and CDR2 is SYDVKM. The CDR3 is made up of 12 amino acids. CDR3 loop: CASTPGAHEQYF. As DNA, the CDR3 is TGTGCCAGCACGCCAGGGGCGCACGAGCAGTACTTC.

This clone was counted a few times. The V gene is TRBV18, the J gene TRBJ2-1, with TRBD1 identical over 9 bases. The length of the CDR3 is 14 residues. After removal of 3 bases from V and 9 bases from J, the junction contained 6 bases not matched to a gene. Germline V CDR1 and CDR2: KGHSH, LQKENI. CDR3 in DNA: TGTGCCAGCTCACCGGGACAGGGAGAACGTGAGCAGTTCTTC. It codes for CASSPGQGEREQFF.

This chain joins TRBV5-4 and TRBJ2-2, with 9 bases matching TRBD1. Germline CDR1 SGHNT, CDR2 YYREEE (reference sequence). There are 15 residues in the CDR3. The V gene end was trimmed by 4 bases and the J gene end by 4 bases; junction bases not matched to a gene: 5. This CDR3 is CASSRSGQGTGELFF. The CDR3 DNA reads as TGTGCCAGCAGCAGATCGGGACAGGGCACCGGGGAGCTGTTTTTT.

The chain combines TRBV5-1 with TRBJ2-1; 12 bases are a match to TRBD1. Germline V gives CDR1 SGHRS, CDR2 YFSETQ. Trimming at V came to 4 bases and at J to 6 bases, leaving 2 bases not matched to a gene. The CDR3 is 14 amino acids. CDR3 DNA: TGCGCCAGCAGCGTGGGACAGGGGGCCAATGAGCAGTTCTTC. Translated, it gives CASSVGQGANEQFF.

The sample holds a few counts of this clone. V and J are TRBV4-3 and TRBJ2-3; 15 bases agree with TRBD2. The CDR3 length is 19 residues. Germline values: CDR1 LGHNA, CDR2 YSLEER. V trimming: 4 bases; J trimming: 1 base; junction bases outside the gene matches: 9. The DNA for the CDR3 is TGCGCCAGCAGCCCACGGACTAGCGGGGGGGCAATTCGCACAGATACGCAGTATTTT. Encoded protein: CASSPRTSGGAIRTDTQYF.

DNA of the CDR3: TGCGCCAGCGGCCCTCACCCGGGACAAGCCTACGAGCAGTACTTC. This translates into CASGPHPGQAYEQYF. The chain combines TRBV5-1 with TRBJ2-7; D is possibly TRBD1 (6 bases). Germline V CDR1 and CDR2: SGHRS, YFSETQ. With 7 bases removed from V and 2 bases from J, the gap between germline ends came to 19 bases. CDR3 length: 15 amino acids.

The V gene is TRBV5-1, the J gene TRBJ1-1; TRBD1 agrees at 7 bases. The CDR3 is 15 residues long. Trimming removed 0 bases from V and 0 bases from J; junction bases left unmatched: 2. The germline CDR1 and CDR2 sequences are SGHRS and YFSETQ. CDR3 in amino acids: CASSLEGALNTEAFF. As DNA, the CDR3 is TGCGCCAGCAGCTTGGAGGGGGCCCTGAACACTGAAGCTTTCTTT.

The CDR3 sequence is CASSRGLAGSYEQYF. CDR3 bases: TGCGCCAGCAGCCGGGGACTAGCGGGATCCTACGAGCAGTACTTC. This rearrangement joins TRBV4-1 to TRBJ2-7, with 13 nucleotides matching TRBD2. Germline V gene sequence: CDR1 MGHRA, CDR2 YSYEKL. There are 15 residues in the CDR3. The J segment lost 1 base and the V segment lost 4 bases, leaving 1 base of the junction unmatched.

This sequence joins TRBV7-9 and TRBJ1-5, with TRBD1 matching 10 bases. CDR3 size: 15 residues. V was clipped by 5 bases and J by 3 bases; unmatched bases: 4. Germline V CDR1 and CDR2: SEHNR, FQNEAQ (reference sequence). CDR3 region: CASSPGTGVNQPQHF. The CDR3 bases are TGTGCCAGCAGCCCGGGGACAGGGGTCAATCAGCCCCAGCATTTT.

This clone was seen ten or more times. This sequence joins TRBV15 and TRBJ2-6; D is ambiguous. The V gene lost 4 bases and the J gene lost 0 bases, with 7 bases spanning the gap. Germline V lookup: CDR1 LNHNV, CDR2 YYDKDF (reference sequence). The CDR3 is 15 amino acids. In DNA, the CDR3 is TGTGCCACCAGCATCGGTCCCTCTGGGGCCAACGTCCTGACTTTC. Encoded protein: CATSIGPSGANVLTF.